These T cell receptor beta chains were read from a single sample in a study of blood T cells in healthy people across ages. Using its own MiXCR run on the 5' RACE reads, TCRdb lists one record per CDR3 protein. The sample consists of about 1.5 million distinct CDR3 sequences, less than 45% of them appearing once. The sequencing input was blood. These receptors were obtained from a woman between 18 and 29 years old in good health. The CDR3 runs from the conserved cysteine through the conserved F or W. The D gene is left open where the match is weak. Expanded clones are given a class, and other clones once, few, many or no size at all.

D gene: TRBD1
J gene: TRBJ1-3
V gene: TRBV20-1
clone size: NA
CDR3 protein: CSAIPGQLSGNTIYF
CDR3 DNA: TGCAGTGCTATACCGGGACAGCTCTCTGGAAACACCATATATTTT

D gene: TRBD1
J gene: TRBJ1-2
V gene: TRBV4-1
clone size: NA
CDR3 protein: CASSLPGQGGGYGYTF
CDR3 DNA: TGCGCCAGCAGCCTGCCCGGACAGGGGGGTGGCTATGGCTACACCTTC

D gene: NA
J gene: TRBJ1-4
V gene: TRBV7-9
clone size: NA
CDR3 protein: CASSPGTSPNEKLFF
CDR3 DNA: TGTGCCAGCAGCCCAGGGACCTCTCCTAATGAAAAACTGTTTTTT

D gene: TRBD1
J gene: TRBJ2-5
V gene: TRBV28
clone size: few
CDR3 protein: CASSSTGLVETQYF
CDR3 DNA: TGTGCCAGCAGTTCGACAGGGCTGGTAGAGACCCAGTACTTC

D gene: TRBD1
J gene: TRBJ2-1
V gene: TRBV7-8
clone size: once
CDR3 protein: CASGRGTGVDEQFF
CDR3 DNA: TGTGCCAGCGGGCGCGGGACAGGGGTGGATGAGCAGTTCTTC

D gene: TRBD1
J gene: TRBJ1-5
V gene: TRBV5-5
clone size: NA
CDR3 protein: CASSGDRSTAQHF
CDR3 DNA: TGTGCCAGCAGCGGGGACAGGTCTACGGCCCAGCATTTT

D gene: NA
J gene: TRBJ1-5
V gene: TRBV25-1
clone size: NA
CDR3 protein: CASSELSYNQPQHF
CDR3 DNA: TGTGCCAGCAGTGAATTGTCATACAATCAGCCCCAGCATTTT

D gene: TRBD2
J gene: TRBJ2-3
V gene: TRBV29-1
clone size: NA
CDR3 protein: CSVGTSEADTQYF
CDR3 DNA: TGCAGCGTCGGGACTAGCGAGGCAGATACGCAGTATTTT

D gene: NA
J gene: TRBJ2-4
V gene: TRBV5-4
clone size: NA
CDR3 protein: CASSGGNAKNVQYF
CDR3 DNA: TGTGCCAGCAGCGGAGGAAACGCCAAAAACGTTCAGTACTTC

D gene: NA
J gene: TRBJ1-5
V gene: TRBV4-2
clone size: few
CDR3 protein: CASSQVNSADQPQHF
CDR3 DNA: TGTGCCAGCAGCCAAGTTAACTCCGCGGATCAGCCCCAGCATTTT

D gene: TRBD1
J gene: TRBJ1-2
V gene: TRBV7-2
clone size: NA
CDR3 protein: CASSLALGQRYGYTF
CDR3 DNA: TGTGCCAGCAGCTTAGCCCTGGGACAGCGGTATGGCTACACCTTC

D gene: TRBD2
J gene: TRBJ2-1
V gene: TRBV7-9
clone size: many
CDR3 protein: CASSPRLANEQFF
CDR3 DNA: TGTGCCAGCAGCCCACGACTAGCTAATGAGCAGTTCTTC

D gene: NA
J gene: TRBJ1-1
V gene: TRBV5-1
clone size: NA
CDR3 protein: CASSLEQFETEAFF
CDR3 DNA: TGCGCCAGCAGCTTGGAACAATTCGAGACTGAAGCTTTCTTT

D gene: NA
J gene: TRBJ1-1
V gene: TRBV18
clone size: NA
CDR3 protein: CASSPPQAGQKNTEAFF
CDR3 DNA: TGTGCCAGCTCACCACCGCAGGCCGGACAAAAGAACACTGAAGCTTTCTTT

D gene: NA
J gene: TRBJ1-5
V gene: TRBV11-2
clone size: NA
CDR3 protein: CASSYSCNQPQHF
CDR3 DNA: TGTGCCAGCAGCTACAGTTGCAATCAGCCCCAGCATTTT

D gene: NA
J gene: TRBJ2-7
V gene: TRBV15
clone size: NA
CDR3 protein: CATSRDHPGLPSEQYF
CDR3 DNA: TGTGCCACCAGCAGAGATCATCCGGGACTCCCCTCCGAGCAGTACTTC

D gene: TRBD1
J gene: TRBJ1-1
V gene: TRBV7-9
clone size: NA
CDR3 protein: CASSPGQGGGDTEAFF
CDR3 DNA: TGTGCCAGCAGCCCAGGACAGGGCGGGGGTGACACTGAAGCTTTCTTT

D gene: TRBD2
J gene: TRBJ2-2
V gene: TRBV7-2
clone size: few
CDR3 protein: CASSLVSGSTGELFF
CDR3 DNA: TGTGCCAGCAGCTTAGTTAGCGGGAGCACCGGGGAGCTGTTTTTT

D gene: TRBD2
J gene: TRBJ2-3
V gene: TRBV7-2
clone size: NA
CDR3 protein: CASSPRRGYTDTQYF
CDR3 DNA: TGTGCCAGCAGCCCAAGGCGGGGGTACACAGATACGCAGTATTTT

D gene: TRBD1
J gene: TRBJ1-5
V gene: TRBV20-1
clone size: many
CDR3 protein: CSAIQGRDQPQHF
CDR3 DNA: TGCAGTGCGATACAGGGGAGGGATCAGCCCCAGCATTTT

D gene: NA
J gene: TRBJ2-1
V gene: TRBV7-7
clone size: NA
CDR3 protein: CASSSGADPGYEQFF
CDR3 DNA: TGTGCTAGCAGCTCGGGGGCCGATCCCGGATATGAGCAGTTCTTC

D gene: NA
J gene: TRBJ1-2
V gene: TRBV28
clone size: few
CDR3 protein: CASSPIGGVRGYTF
CDR3 DNA: TGTGCCAGCAGTCCAATTGGGGGCGTAAGGGGCTACACCTTC

D gene: NA
J gene: TRBJ1-1
V gene: TRBV13
clone size: once
CDR3 protein: CASSPPNRQAFF
CDR3 DNA: TGTGCCAGCAGCCCGCCGAACAGGCAGGCTTTCTTT

D gene: TRBD2
J gene: TRBJ2-7
V gene: TRBV4-1
clone size: NA
CDR3 protein: CASSHPGLGVNEQYF
CDR3 DNA: TGCGCCAGCAGCCATCCGGGACTAGGGGTGAATGAGCAGTACTTC

D gene: NA
J gene: TRBJ2-7
V gene: TRBV3-1
clone size: NA
CDR3 protein: CASSQDLREGVQYF
CDR3 DNA: TGTGCCAGCAGCCAAGATTTACGGGAAGGAGTGCAGTACTTC

D gene: NA
J gene: TRBJ1-1
V gene: TRBV6-5
clone size: NA
CDR3 protein: CASSYRLENTEAFF
CDR3 DNA: TGTGCCAGCAGTTATAGGTTGGAGAACACTGAAGCTTTCTTT

D gene: NA
J gene: TRBJ2-7
V gene: TRBV6-2/TRBV6-3
clone size: NA
CDR3 protein: CATGPGFYEQYF
CDR3 DNA: TGTGCCACCGGCCCTGGTTTTTACGAGCAGTACTTC

D gene: NA
J gene: TRBJ2-3
V gene: TRBV7-9
clone size: NA
CDR3 protein: CASSLVIADTQYF
CDR3 DNA: TGTGCCAGCAGCTTAGTAATAGCAGATACGCAGTATTTT

D gene: NA
J gene: TRBJ2-7
V gene: TRBV12-5
clone size: few
CDR3 protein: CASGLVLGGLHEQYF
CDR3 DNA: TGTGCTAGTGGTTTGGTACTGGGGGGGCTACACGAGCAGTACTTC

D gene: NA
J gene: TRBJ2-3
V gene: TRBV4-3
clone size: NA
CDR3 protein: CASSQDSRLDRDTQYF
CDR3 DNA: TGCGCCAGCAGCCAAGATAGCCGACTAGACAGAGATACGCAGTATTTT

D gene: TRBD1
J gene: TRBJ1-2
V gene: TRBV4-3
clone size: NA
CDR3 protein: CASSQAVRGDLYGYTF
CDR3 DNA: TGCGCCAGCAGCCAAGCAGTCAGGGGGGATCTCTATGGCTACACCTTC

D gene: NA
J gene: TRBJ2-4
V gene: TRBV29-1
clone size: NA
CDR3 protein: CSVELVPKNIQYF
CDR3 DNA: TGCAGCGTTGAGCTAGTCCCCAAAAACATTCAGTACTTC

D gene: NA
J gene: TRBJ2-3
V gene: TRBV29-1
clone size: NA
CDR3 protein: CSVDQDSTDTQYF
CDR3 DNA: TGCAGCGTTGATCAGGACAGCACAGATACGCAGTATTTT

D gene: TRBD2
J gene: TRBJ2-1
V gene: TRBV27
clone size: few
CDR3 protein: CASRSGLAGAHEQFF
CDR3 DNA: TGTGCCAGCAGATCGGGACTAGCGGGAGCGCATGAGCAGTTCTTC

D gene: NA
J gene: TRBJ1-1
V gene: TRBV6-2/TRBV6-3
clone size: NA
CDR3 protein: CAALGGMNTEAFF
CDR3 DNA: TGTGCCGCCCTAGGGGGAATGAACACTGAAGCTTTCTTT

D gene: NA
J gene: TRBJ2-3
V gene: TRBV10-3
clone size: NA
CDR3 protein: CAISESEGGSAADTQYF
CDR3 DNA: TGTGCCATCAGTGAGTCAGAAGGGGGGAGTGCAGCAGATACGCAGTATTTT

D gene: TRBD2
J gene: TRBJ2-1
V gene: TRBV27
clone size: few
CDR3 protein: CASTTSGRDEQFF
CDR3 DNA: TGTGCCAGCACGACTAGCGGGAGGGATGAGCAGTTCTTC